This TCR beta chain was identified in a study of T cells in Graves' hyperthyroidism and ophthalmopathy. V was pared by 1 base and J by 0 bases, with 13 bases between. The CDR3 is 16 amino acids. From germline, CDR1 is DFQATT and CDR2 SNEGSKA (reference sequence). TCR beta CDR3 regions were amplified from RNA. A set of HTBI primers served as the primers for a first-round RT-PCR of the TCR CDR3. TCRdb reanalysed the multiplex PCR reads using MiXCR and keeps one entry per CDR3 protein. The table lists a few hundred thousand distinct CDR3 sequences, about 12% of them singletons. The chain couples TRBV20-1 to TRBJ1-5; D not certain. Input material: blood. This sequence originates from a woman under 30 with Graves' hyperthyroidism. The CDR3 spells CSARAPLALSNQPQHF. DNA of the CDR3: TGCAGTGCTAGAGCCCCCCTGGCGCTTAGCAATCAGCCCCAGCATTTT.